This entry features one T cell receptor (beta chain) sequence. What it binds is not known. Naive CD8 populations comprised CD45RO-negative cells positively selected for CCR7, excluding terminally differentiated effector memory CD45RA+ cells. This CDR3 is 20 amino acids long. The V and J ends lost 3 bases and 3 bases, in that order; junction bases with no gene match: 17. Germline V gene lookup returns CDR1 MNHEY and CDR2 SMNVEV (reference sequence). Every immunoSEQ plate was one replicate of a subset's evenly spread DNA. Sequencing was performed with immunoSEQ multiplex PCR; in TCRdb, only in-frame clones are kept and a portion is missing. The data contain more than 2 million clones, about 93% of them singletons. The data originate from a study of shared clonotypes between healthy human individuals. Whole-study findings and limits: Between several donors, naive CD4 clonotypes were shared at a level of around 4.9%. Sampling involved blood alone; tissue repertoires likely differ.

Source material: naive CD8+ T cells from PBMCs. V gene TRBV27 combines with J gene TRBJ2-1, with TRBD2 identical over 10 bases. The clonotype comes from a man between 18 and 35 years old in good health. Some clones in this sample may be carry-over from other donors' samples. The CDR3 protein is CASSFSGSALAGGRYNEQFF. In nucleotides, the CDR3 is TGTGCCAGCAGTTTTAGCGGATCAGCGTTAGCGGGAGGACGCTACAATGAGCAGTTCTTC.